This TCR beta chain is from a study of resident and recirculating memory T cells in vitiligo. Study context: Samples were epidermis from two lesional and two nonlesional sites, plus PBMCs.

Germline CDR1 and CDR2: SGHTS and YDEGEE. V lost 4 bases, J lost 8 bases, and 12 bases lay in between. This CDR3 is built from 13 residues. The protocol was immunoSEQ multiplex PCR, while the TCRdb copy is restricted to in-frame clones and leaves out a portion. The sample lists roughly 80,000 clones; under 95% were seen once. Patients' lesions had not changed for the previous 6 months. No patient showed confetti depigmentation, a clinical sign of active disease. The chain uses TRBV5-8 and TRBJ1-4; D not resolved. Sequenced sample: blood. The origin of this receptor is a male donor with vitiligo. The CDR3 DNA follows: TGTGCCAGCAGCACGGACCGGAGGGAAAAACTGTTTTTT. It codes for CASSTDRREKLFF.